This note documents a single TCR beta chain sequence. As yet, its antigen is unknown. Using RNA transcripts, the TCR beta CDR3 regions were amplified. Second-round multiplex PCR came after first-round RT-PCR with HTBI primers. TCRdb ran MiXCR on the multiplex PCR reads and lists one entry per CDR3 protein. The sample contains around 660,000 distinct CDR3 sequences, under 50% of which appear only once. This entry is derived from a study of Graves' ophthalmopathy and Graves' hyperthyroidism. Study-wide findings and caveats: With a specificity of around 77% and a sensitivity of around 70%, the model predicted ophthalmopathy progression. Blood also carried most expanded thyroid clonotypes exceeding 0.001 frequency. Discrimination between ophthalmopathy and stable hyperthyroidism by a 13-signature model showed about 86% sensitivity and 70% to 82% specificity.

Germline lookup yields CDR1 PRHDT and CDR2 FYEKMQ (reference sequence). Trimming stripped 0 bases from V and 7 bases from J, with 15 bases between. The CDR3 length is 15 residues. A volume of around 10 ml of fresh peripheral blood supplied the PBMCs. The V gene is TRBV13, the J gene TRBJ1-1, with D possibly matching TRBD1 (5 bases). The origin of this receptor is an adult man with Graves' ophthalmopathy. The specimen sequenced was peripheral blood. The CDR3 sequence is CASSLGGQVVLEAFF. The CDR3 region has the DNA TGTGCCAGCAGCTTAGGGGGGCAGGTCGTGCTTGAAGCTTTCTTT.